What follows describes a single TCR beta chain. This entry comes from a study of blood T cell repertoires in COVID-19. Study as a whole: From T cells, B-cell-depleted T cells, or PBMCs came the material, which was cDNA or gDNA.

The study drew participants aged about 18 to 89 years from about two dozen US areas. In the authors' workflow: The authors estimated nucleated cell counts from reference gene primer amplification. The protocol was immunoSEQ multiplex PCR, while the TCRdb copy is restricted to in-frame clones and leaves out a portion. V and J calls and clone size are as listed in that table; D and trimming were resolved from the DNA. The sample has under 200,000 clones, around 82% seen once. This CDR3 comprises 16 residues. CDR1 is LGHNA and CDR2 is YSLEER in the germline V gene. V was shortened by 3 bases and J by 2 bases, with 16 bases between the two germline ends.

The source material was PBMCs or T cells enriched from blood (not recorded which). This receptor was identified in a woman aged 55-69 years with acute COVID-19. This rearrangement joins TRBV4-3 to TRBJ1-1, with D possibly TRBD1 on 6 matching bases. Here the CDR3 reads CASSHLIGQFNTEAFF. In DNA form, the CDR3 reads TGCGCCAGCAGCCATCTCATAGGACAGTTTAACACTGAAGCTTTCTTT.